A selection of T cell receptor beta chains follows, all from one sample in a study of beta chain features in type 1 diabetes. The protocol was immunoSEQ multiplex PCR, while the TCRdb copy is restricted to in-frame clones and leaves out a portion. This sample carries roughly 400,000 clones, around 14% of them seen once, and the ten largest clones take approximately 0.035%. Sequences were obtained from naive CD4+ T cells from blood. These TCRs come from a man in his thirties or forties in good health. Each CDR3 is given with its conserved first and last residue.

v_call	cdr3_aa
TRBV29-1	CSVVPTRGRLGEQFF
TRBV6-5	CASSSNREGRNIQYF
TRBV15	CATSRDPWLRANYGYTF
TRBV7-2	CASTGQENTIYF
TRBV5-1	CASTRSDTQYF
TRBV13	CASSLRGGLWGDTDTQYF
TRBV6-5	CASRGTSRGQETQYF
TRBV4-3	CASSHRGTDTQYF
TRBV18	CASSQQGYEQYF
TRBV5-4	CASSYRAASSYEQYF
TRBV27	CASSPTYQETQYF
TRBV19	CASSIGFNTEAFF
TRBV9	CASSATGTREAFF
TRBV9	CASSEGGNSYNEQFF
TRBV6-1	CASRGLRDGYTF
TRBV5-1	CASSFISGKSSGANVLTF
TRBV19	CASSTFGYEQFF
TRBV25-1	CASRSGTSGQETQYF
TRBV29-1	CSVDGAGELFF
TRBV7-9	CASSRGQTTTNEKLFF
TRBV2	CASSVRPNTGDTQYF
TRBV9	CASSPSERRTDTQYF
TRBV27	CASMGLAGGEDEQFF
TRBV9	CASSEQQGPGELFF
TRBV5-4	CASSASGAANVLTF
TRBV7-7	CASSLVVGYEQYF
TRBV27	CASSLMGQGIRTEAFF
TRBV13	CASSPGRYEQYF
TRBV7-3	CASSLTGGQPQHF
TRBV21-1	CASSKTGNNEKLFF
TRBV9	CASSPDPTGLQETQYF
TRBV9	CASSVTTAGDTQYF
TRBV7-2	CASSLLAGGYTDTQYF
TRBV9	CASSVAKVPPYYGYTF
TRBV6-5	CASSYSRLSNEQFF
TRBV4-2	CASSQRGTSGLDSYNEQFF
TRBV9	CASSVVYNEQFF
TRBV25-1	CASSPGQTLSYEQYF
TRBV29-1	CSVGVAETQYF
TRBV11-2	CASSPEGPAGELFF
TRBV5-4	CASSPYRGTETQYF
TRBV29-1	CSVDYGKGNTEAFF
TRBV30	CAWTAWGAQEKLFF
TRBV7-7	CASSLGSPATTQYF
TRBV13	CASSFMTPSGGPYEQYF